A single sample gave rise to the 22 T cell receptor beta chains below, sequenced in a study of blood T cells in healthy people across ages (dated by TCRdb to between 2015 and 2017). The method behind the library was 5' RACE. TCRdb shows the sequencer as Illumina HiSeq 2500. The second PCR ran for roughly 6 to 11 cycles and used a J-beta primer mix along with a sample-barcoded 5' primer. The raw public reads went through TCRdb reprocessing: fastp at Q25, MiXCR clone calling, in-frame beta chains kept. All rows with the same CDR3 protein become a single entry with the most common DNA and genes. The sample has hundreds of thousands of distinct CDR3 sequences on record, 44% of them singletons. The top ten hold about a fifth of the sample. Source material: blood. Source of these receptors: a man in his sixties in good health.

Worth noting for this clonotype: A much larger clone differs by one base, so this may be a read error. The chain links TRBV10-3 to TRBJ2-1, with D perhaps matching TRBD1 (5 bases). The CDR3 consists of 11 residues. Germline V gene lookup returns CDR1 ENHRY and CDR2 SYGVKD. CDR3 sequence: CAISPGNVQFF. The DNA for the CDR3 is TGTGCCATCTCCCCAGGGAATGTGCAGTTCTTC.

This chain connects TRBV9 to TRBJ1-6; D uncertain. Trimming removed 0 bases at V and 4 bases at J, with 8 bases between. Germline V CDR1 and CDR2: SGDLS, YYNGEE. CDR3 size: 15 residues. The CDR3 sequence: CASSVVGSYNSPLHF. In DNA form, the CDR3 reads TGTGCCAGCAGCGTAGTGGGAAGTTATAATTCACCCCTCCACTTT.

This clonotype was found a few times. The chain links TRBV7-2 to TRBJ2-5; TRBD2 matches at 10 bases. CDR3 length: 15 residues. Per the germline V gene, CDR1 is SGHTA and CDR2 is FQGNSA. V lost 3 bases to trimming and J lost 2 bases; unmatched junction nucleotides: 3. Here the CDR3 DNA reads TGTGCCAGCAGCTTCGTAGCGGGGGGACAAGAGACCCAGTACTTC. Translation gives CASSFVAGGQETQYF.

J is TRBJ2-7 and V is TRBV2; the match to TRBD1 covers 7 bases. CDR3 length equals 15 residues. V lost 6 bases, J lost 0 bases, and 8 bases stayed unmatched. The germline V gene encodes CDR1 SNHLY and CDR2 FYNNEI. CDR3: CASRPDRANSYEQYF. The CDR3 nucleotides read TGTGCCAGCAGGCCCGACAGGGCCAACTCCTACGAGCAGTACTTC.

In this sample, this clonotype turned up a few times. The chain links TRBV7-2 to TRBJ1-2; D call uncertain. The CDR3 is made up of 13 amino acids. The germline gives CDR1 SGHTA, CDR2 FQGNSA. Deletions cut 3 bases from V and 6 bases from J, with 11 bases between. As DNA, the CDR3 is TGTGCCAGCAGCTTCGGATGGGGAAATGGCTACACCTTC. Residues: CASSFGWGNGYTF.

The chain has TRBV5-5 and TRBJ1-2; D uncertain. V was shortened by 1 base and J by 7 bases, with 11 bases between the two germline ends. This CDR3 is built from 13 residues. The V gene's germline CDR1 is SGHKS and CDR2 YYEKEE (reference sequence). For the CDR3, the DNA is TGTGCCAGCAGCTTGCCCCCCGAGAGTGGCTACACCTTC. As protein: CASSLPPESGYTF.

This clonotype was observed a few times. The chain recombines TRBV4-3 with TRBJ2-1; 7 bases line up with TRBD2. CDR1 and CDR2 (germline): LGHNA, YSLEER. The V segment lost 4 bases and the J segment 12 bases; nucleotides outside the gene matches: 12. CDR3 length: 14 residues. CDR3 DNA sequence: TGCGCCAGCAGCCCACTAGAGGGGACTACTGGGCAGTTCTTC. Amino acid sequence: CASSPLEGTTGQFF.

The chain has TRBV7-2 and TRBJ1-2; weak D call: TRBD1 (5 bases). The V gene's germline CDR1 is SGHTA and CDR2 FQGNSA. The CDR3 consists of 13 residues. With 7 bases removed from V and 4 bases from J, the gap between germline ends came to 13 bases. For the CDR3, the DNA is TGTGCCAGCATCCCAGACAGCCTCTATGGCTACACCTTC. Translation: CASIPDSLYGYTF.

This clonotype has more than one count but fewer than ten. The chain carries TRBV7-2 and TRBJ2-3; 8 nucleotides line up with TRBD2. The CDR3 totals 16 residues. V shed 2 bases, J shed 4 bases, and the junction held 8 bases outside the gene matches. Germline CDR1 and CDR2: SGHTA and FQGNSA. The CDR3 DNA follows: TGTGCCAGCAGCTTATCCACGGGGGGGCGCGCAGATACGCAGTATTTT. It is translated as CASSLSTGGRADTQYF.

Concerning this clonotype itself: A much larger clone is a single base away; this may be a read error. This chain uses TRBV29-1 with TRBJ1-2; 7 bases are a match to TRBD1. The ends lost 5 bases at V and 4 bases at J; junction bases unmatched: 10. The CDR3 spans 14 residues. Germline lookup yields CDR1 SQVTM and CDR2 ANQGSEA. CDR3 residues: CSVSLGQWIYGYTF. In DNA, the CDR3 is TGCAGCGTTTCGTTGGGACAGTGGATCTATGGCTACACCTTC.

This clonotype occurred a few times. The rearrangement uses TRBV12-3 or TRBV12-4 and TRBJ2-1; TRBD2 matches at 10 bases. V shed 3 bases, J shed 5 bases, and the junction held 4 bases outside the gene matches. The CDR3 runs 15 residues. The CDR3 loop reads CASSFSAGGNNEQFF. CDR3 nucleotides: TGTGCCAGCAGTTTTTCAGCGGGGGGGAACAATGAGCAGTTCTTC.

CDR3 coding DNA: TGTGCCAGCAGTGAACGAGGGGCAGGGGTAGGTTCACCCCTCCACTTT. The encoded protein is CASSERGAGVGSPLHF. The rearrangement links TRBV25-1 to TRBJ1-6; a possible D gene is TRBD1 (6 bases). This CDR3 is built from 16 residues. The V end lost 2 bases, the J end lost 9 bases, and 17 bases lay between the germline ends. Looked up from germline, CDR1 is MGHDK and CDR2 is SYGVNS.

This clonotype came up a few times. The V and J genes are TRBV7-8 and TRBJ2-5, with TRBD2 matching 14 bases. Trimming cost V 4 bases and J 0 bases; bases outside gene matches: 4. Germline V lookup: CDR1 SGHVS, CDR2 FQNEAQ. CDR3 size: 17 residues. The CDR3 sequence is CASSSGLAGVDQETQYF. The CDR3 bases are TGTGCCAGCAGCTCGGGACTAGCGGGGGTCGACCAAGAGACCCAGTACTTC.

The chain has TRBV10-3 and TRBJ1-1; D is perhaps TRBD1 (5 bases). Germline V gene lookup returns CDR1 ENHRY and CDR2 SYGVKD. The CDR3 is 14 residues long. Trimming removed 10 bases at V and 5 bases at J, with 20 bases between. CDR3 protein: CATLQPDRRTEAFF. In DNA form, the CDR3 reads TGTGCCACCCTTCAGCCCGACAGAAGGACTGAAGCTTTCTTT.

The rearrangement links TRBV11-2 to TRBJ2-3, with D hard to call. The CDR3 covers 12 residues. Trimming took off 3 bases at V and 4 bases at J, with 5 bases between the two ends. The germline V gene has CDR1 SGHAT and CDR2 FQNNGV. CDR3 sequence: CASSFDSDTQYF. The CDR3 DNA reads as TGTGCCAGCAGCTTCGACTCAGATACGCAGTATTTT.

This chain connects TRBV5-1 to TRBJ2-3; no definite D call. Germline V lookup: CDR1 SGHRS, CDR2 YFSETQ. V was clipped by 4 bases and J by 2 bases, with 8 bases between them. The CDR3 spans 13 residues. The CDR3 DNA reads as TGCGCCAGCAGCGCCAGACTCACAGATACGCAGTATTTT. As protein: CASSARLTDTQYF.

The sample holds a few counts of this clonotype. A read error may produce the germline difference seen at one junction end. The rearrangement links TRBV7-2 to TRBJ2-7, with D perhaps matching TRBD2 (5 bases). The CDR3 has 13 amino acids. CDR1 is SGHTA, CDR2 FQGNSA, per germline. The CDR3 DNA is TGTGCCAGCAGCCTAGCCCAACTACGAGAGCAGTACTTC. Protein: CASSLAQLREQYF.

This clonotype has more than one count but fewer than ten. The J gene is TRBJ1-4, the V gene TRBV4-3; tentative D call: TRBD1 (5 bases). The CDR3 totals 15 residues. Germline V lookup: CDR1 LGHNA, CDR2 YSLEER. V shed 4 bases and J shed 6 bases, with 15 bases lying between them. The CDR3 DNA is TGCGCCAGCAGCCCTCGGTGGGGAGGGGATGAAAAACTGTTTTTT. The encoded protein is CASSPRWGGDEKLFF.

The chain couples TRBV20-1 to TRBJ1-6, with 9 bases fitting TRBD1. The CDR3 has 12 amino acids. Germline V gives CDR1 DFQATT, CDR2 SNEGSKA (reference sequence). The CDR3 loop reads CCLGQGYSPLHF. CDR3 in DNA: TGCTGCTTAGGACAGGGGTATTCACCCCTCCACTTT.

V is TRBV3-1 and J is TRBJ2-3; 12 nucleotides line up with TRBD2. Germline CDR1 is LGHDT and CDR2 is YNNKEL (reference sequence). CDR3 length: 18 amino acids. V dropped 3 bases and J dropped 1; count of bases not matched to a gene: 8. The CDR3 protein is CASSQAARTSGGTDTQYF. Written as DNA, the CDR3 is TGTGCCAGCAGCCAGGCAGCCAGGACTAGCGGGGGCACAGATACGCAGTATTTT.

This chain links TRBV27 with TRBJ2-5, with D possibly being TRBD1 or TRBD2 (5 bases each). The germline V gene encodes CDR1 MNHEY and CDR2 SMNVEV (reference sequence). The CDR3 contains 13 residues. V dropped 9 bases and J dropped 4 bases, with 15 bases sitting between them. The chain's CDR3 is CASSGRRRETQYF. The DNA of the CDR3 is TGTGCCAGTTCGGGACGGAGGAGAGAGACCCAGTACTTC.

This rearrangement joins TRBV7-3 to TRBJ2-7, with 7 nucleotides matching TRBD1. V was pared by 6 bases and J by 0 bases, with 5 bases of the junction left unmatched. The CDR3 sequence is 14 residues long. CDR1 is SGHTA and CDR2 is FQGTGA in the germline V gene. The CDR3 bases are TGTGCCAGCAGTCCAGACAGGGACTCCTACGAGCAGTACTTC. It encodes CASSPDRDSYEQYF.